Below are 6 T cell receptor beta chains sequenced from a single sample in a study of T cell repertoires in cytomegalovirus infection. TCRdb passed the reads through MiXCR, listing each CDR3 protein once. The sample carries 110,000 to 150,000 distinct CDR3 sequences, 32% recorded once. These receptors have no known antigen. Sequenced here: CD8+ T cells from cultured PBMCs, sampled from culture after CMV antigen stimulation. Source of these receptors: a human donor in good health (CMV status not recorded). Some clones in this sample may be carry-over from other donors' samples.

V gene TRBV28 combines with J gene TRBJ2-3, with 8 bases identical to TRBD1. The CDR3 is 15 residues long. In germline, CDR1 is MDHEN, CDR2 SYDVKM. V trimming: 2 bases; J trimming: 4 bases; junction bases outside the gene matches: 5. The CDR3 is CASSLNGQGPDTQYF. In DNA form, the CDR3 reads TGTGCCAGCAGTTTAAATGGACAGGGTCCAGATACGCAGTATTTT.

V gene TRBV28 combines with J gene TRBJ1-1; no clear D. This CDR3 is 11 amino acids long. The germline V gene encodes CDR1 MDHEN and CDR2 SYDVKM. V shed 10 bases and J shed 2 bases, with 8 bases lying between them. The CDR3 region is CATSGNTEAFF. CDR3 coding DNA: TGTGCCACTTCGGGAAACACTGAAGCTTTCTTT.

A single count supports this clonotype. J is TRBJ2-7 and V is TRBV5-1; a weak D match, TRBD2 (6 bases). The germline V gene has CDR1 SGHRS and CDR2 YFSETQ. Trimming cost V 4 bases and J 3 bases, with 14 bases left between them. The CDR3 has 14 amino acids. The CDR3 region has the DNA TGCGCCAGCAGCCCATGGGACTCCCTCTACGAGCAGTACTTC. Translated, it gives CASSPWDSLYEQYF.

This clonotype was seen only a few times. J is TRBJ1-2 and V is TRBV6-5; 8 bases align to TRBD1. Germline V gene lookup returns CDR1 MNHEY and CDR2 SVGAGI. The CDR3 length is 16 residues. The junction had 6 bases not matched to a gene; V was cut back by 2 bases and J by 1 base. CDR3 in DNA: TGTGCCAGCAGTTACCAAATGGACAGGGTTAACTATGGCTACACCTTC. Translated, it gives CASSYQMDRVNYGYTF.

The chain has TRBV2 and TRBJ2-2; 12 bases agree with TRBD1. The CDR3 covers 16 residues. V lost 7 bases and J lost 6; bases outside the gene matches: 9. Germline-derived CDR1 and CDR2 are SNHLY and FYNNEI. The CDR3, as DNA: TGTGCCAGCACTGGACCGGGACAGGGGGCGTCCGGGGAGCTGTTTTTT. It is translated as CASTGPGQGASGELFF.

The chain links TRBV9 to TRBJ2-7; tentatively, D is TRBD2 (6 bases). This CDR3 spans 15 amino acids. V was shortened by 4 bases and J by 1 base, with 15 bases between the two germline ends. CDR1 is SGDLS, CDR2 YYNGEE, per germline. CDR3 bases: TGTGCCAGCAGCTCAAGACTAGGCGATTCCTACGAGCAGTACTTC. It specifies CASSSRLGDSYEQYF.